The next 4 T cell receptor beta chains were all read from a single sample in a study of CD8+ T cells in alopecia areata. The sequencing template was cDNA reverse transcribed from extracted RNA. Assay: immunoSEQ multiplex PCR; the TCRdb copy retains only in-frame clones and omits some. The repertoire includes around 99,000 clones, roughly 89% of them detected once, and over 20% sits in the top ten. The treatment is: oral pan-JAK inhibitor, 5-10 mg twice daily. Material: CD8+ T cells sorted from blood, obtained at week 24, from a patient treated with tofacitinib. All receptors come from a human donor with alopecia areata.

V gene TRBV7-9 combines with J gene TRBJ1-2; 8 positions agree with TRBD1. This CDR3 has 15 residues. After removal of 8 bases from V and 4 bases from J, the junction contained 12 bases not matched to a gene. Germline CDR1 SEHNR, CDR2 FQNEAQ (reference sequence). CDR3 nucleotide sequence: TGTGCCAGCGGACAGGGCCAGAGTGTTCTCTATGGCTACACCTTC. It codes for CASGQGQSVLYGYTF.

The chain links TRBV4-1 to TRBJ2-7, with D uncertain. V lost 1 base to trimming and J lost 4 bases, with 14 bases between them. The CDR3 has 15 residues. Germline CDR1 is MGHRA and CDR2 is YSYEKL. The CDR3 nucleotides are TGCGCCAGCAGCCAAGGCCCCACGGACCAATACGAGCAGTACTTC. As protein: CASSQGPTDQYEQYF.

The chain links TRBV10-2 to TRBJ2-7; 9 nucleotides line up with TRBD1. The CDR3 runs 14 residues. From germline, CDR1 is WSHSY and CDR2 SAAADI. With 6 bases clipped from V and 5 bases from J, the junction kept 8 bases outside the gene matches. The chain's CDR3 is CASRSTGTGNEQYF. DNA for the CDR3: TGCGCCAGCAGGTCCACCGGGACAGGGAACGAGCAGTACTTC.

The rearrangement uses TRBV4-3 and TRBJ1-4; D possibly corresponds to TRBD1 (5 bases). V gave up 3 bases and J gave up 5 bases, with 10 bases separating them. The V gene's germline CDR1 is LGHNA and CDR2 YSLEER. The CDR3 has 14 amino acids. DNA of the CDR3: TGCGCCAGCAGCCATCGATACAGGAATGAAAAACTGTTTTTT. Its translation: CASSHRYRNEKLFF.